A single sample gave rise to the 27 T cell receptor beta chains below, sequenced in a study of T cell responses to AZD1222 COVID-19 vaccine. Sequencing used immunoSEQ multiplex PCR; TCRdb keeps in-frame clones, though not all of them. The sample records about 130,000 clones, about 90% being singletons. The sample was peripheral blood, taken on day 0 of AZD1222 vaccination. These receptors came from an adult in good health.

J is TRBJ1-1 and V is TRBV6-5; no clear D gene. The CDR3 sequence is 12 residues long. The germline gives CDR1 MNHEY, CDR2 SVGAGI. V was clipped by 8 bases and J by 5 bases, with 12 bases between them. The CDR3 DNA is TGTGCCAGCGGGTCCGTGGGTACTGAAGCTTTCTTT. It encodes CASGSVGTEAFF.

The V and J genes are TRBV5-4 and TRBJ1-2; D perhaps matches TRBD1 (5 bases). Deletions cut 4 bases from V and 8 bases from J, with 21 bases between. This CDR3 spans 15 amino acids. Germline CDR1 and CDR2: SGHNT and YYREEE (reference sequence). The CDR3 nucleotides read TGTGCCAGCAGCCCAAAGACAGTAACGGCGAGGGGCTACACCTTC. Translated: CASSPKTVTARGYTF.

This rearrangement joins TRBV13 to TRBJ2-7; 16 bases align to TRBD2. Germline V gene lookup returns CDR1 PRHDT and CDR2 FYEKMQ (reference sequence). CDR3 length: 17 amino acids. Unmatched junction bases numbered 7, after V lost 1 base and J lost 7 bases. The CDR3, as DNA: TGTGCCAGCAGCTTAGTGGGACTAGCGGGAGGGCCAGGTGAGCAGTACTTC. It translates to CASSLVGLAGGPGEQYF.

The chain carries TRBV5-1 and TRBJ1-4, with a possible D match to TRBD1 (5 bases). The CDR3 is 15 amino acids. Germline values: CDR1 SGHRS, CDR2 YFSETQ. Trimming removed 1 base at V and 8 bases at J, with 15 bases between. CDR3 in amino acids: CASSLTGTPAEKLFF. CDR3 coding DNA: TGCGCCAGCAGCTTGACCGGGACGCCGGCCGAAAAACTGTTTTTT. Full variable domain (missing parts from reference TRBV5-1 and TRBJ1-4): KAGVTQTPRYLIKTRGQQVTLSCSPISGHRSVSWYQQTPGQGLQFLFEYFSETQRNKGNFPGRFSGRQFSNSRSEMNVSTLELGDSALYLCASSLTGTPAEKLFFGSGTQLSVL.

The V call is TRBV19, the J call TRBJ1-4; no definite D call. The V gene's germline CDR1 is LNHDA and CDR2 SQIVND (reference sequence). V lost 3 bases and J 0 bases, leaving 11 bases between the germline ends. The CDR3 totals 16 residues. The CDR3 protein is CASSIGSRATNEKLFF. DNA of the CDR3: TGTGCCAGTAGTATCGGTTCCCGAGCAACTAATGAAAAACTGTTTTTT.

The chain couples TRBV7-3 to TRBJ2-5; 8 bases are shared with TRBD1. Per germline, CDR1 SGHTA and CDR2 FQGTGA. V shed 5 bases, J shed 5 bases, and the junction held 7 bases outside the gene matches. The CDR3 has 14 residues. DNA for the CDR3: TGTGCCAGCAGCCCTACAGGGGGGACGGAGACCCAGTACTTC. Its protein is CASSPTGGTETQYF. Full variable domain (remainder filled in from reference TRBV7-3 and TRBJ2-5): GAGVSQTPSNKVTEKGKYVELRCDPISGHTALYWYRQSLGQGPEFLIYFQGTGAADDSGLPNDRFFAVRPEGSVSTLKIQRTERGDSAVYLCASSPTGGTETQYFGPGTRLLVL.

The chain joins TRBV7-9 to TRBJ2-1; TRBD1 agrees at 8 bases. V dropped 5 bases and J dropped 3; count of bases not matched to a gene: 3. The CDR3 contains 14 residues. Looked up from germline, CDR1 is SEHNR and CDR2 is FQNEAQ (reference sequence). CDR3 amino acids: CASSQGQDYNEQFF. In nucleotides, the CDR3 is TGTGCCAGCAGCCAGGGACAGGACTACAATGAGCAGTTCTTC. Drawing the rest from reference TRBV7-9 and TRBJ2-1, the complete variable domain is DTGVSQNPRHKITKRGQNVTFRCDPISEHNRLYWYRQTLGQGPEFLTYFQNEAQLEKSRLLSDRFSAERPKGSFSTLEIQRTEQGDSAMYLCASSQGQDYNEQFFGPGTRLTVL.

The V and J genes are TRBV6-5 and TRBJ2-7; D uncertain. The germline gives CDR1 MNHEY, CDR2 SVGAGI. CDR3 length: 13 residues. Trimming pared 3 bases from V and 4 bases from J, leaving 10 bases between. CDR3 nucleotides: TGTGCCAGCAGTTATGGCGTTCAGTACGAGCAGTACTTC. Its protein is CASSYGVQYEQYF.

This chain links TRBV6-5 with TRBJ1-2; TRBD1 is a possible D gene (5 bases). This CDR3 is 15 amino acids long. From germline, CDR1 is MNHEY and CDR2 SVGAGI. V lost 10 bases to trimming and J lost 1 base, with 19 bases between them. The CDR3 protein is CATYRAQGGNYGYTF. The CDR3, as DNA: TGTGCCACCTACCGGGCCCAGGGCGGTAACTATGGCTACACCTTC.

The chain carries TRBV6-5 and TRBJ1-6, with D perhaps TRBD1 (6 bases). CDR3 size: 16 residues. CDR1 and CDR2 (germline): MNHEY, SVGAGI. V dropped 4 bases and J dropped 0 bases, with 10 bases sitting between them. In nucleotides, the CDR3 is TGTGCCAGCAGTTTAGACAGGAGCTCCTATAATTCACCCCTCCACTTT. Translation: CASSLDRSSYNSPLHF.

The V gene is TRBV6-5, the J gene TRBJ1-1; TRBD1 aligns across 10 bases. V lost 4 bases to trimming and J lost 6 bases; unmatched junction nucleotides: 8. CDR1 is MNHEY and CDR2 is SVGAGI in the germline V gene. CDR3 size: 15 residues. CDR3 coding DNA: TGTGCCAGCAGTTCCTTCCGGGACAGGGGCCCTGAAGCTTTCTTT. Amino acids: CASSSFRDRGPEAFF.

V usage is TRBV4-1 and J usage is TRBJ2-2; D not certain. CDR1 and CDR2 (germline): MGHRA, YSYEKL. The CDR3 runs to 14 residues. Trimming removed 3 bases at V and 7 bases at J, with 12 bases between. CDR3 sequence: CASSHPGGIGELFF. In DNA, the CDR3 is TGCGCCAGCAGCCATCCCGGTGGAATCGGGGAGCTGTTTTTT.

In nucleotides, the CDR3 is TGTGCCAGCAGTGCAAGCGGGAGCCAGACCGGGGAGCTGTTTTTT. The encoded protein is CASSASGSQTGELFF. This chain joins TRBV6-4 and TRBJ2-2; 8 nucleotides align to TRBD2. CDR3 length: 15 amino acids. Germline V CDR1 and CDR2: MRHNA, SNTAGT. V shed 4 bases and J 5 bases; nucleotides not matched to a gene: 6.

The chain recombines TRBV28 with TRBJ2-6; a weak D match, TRBD1 (5 bases). The CDR3 totals 18 residues. The germline V gene has CDR1 MDHEN and CDR2 SYDVKM. The V end lost 7 bases, the J end lost 1 base, and 20 bases lay between the germline ends. The CDR3 loop reads CASKFAGSGQSGANVLTF. The DNA of the CDR3 is TGTGCCAGCAAATTCGCCGGGTCAGGGCAATCTGGGGCCAACGTCCTGACTTTC. Supplemented by reference TRBV28 and TRBJ2-6, the full variable domain reads DVKVTQSSRYLVKRTGEKVFLECVQDMDHENMFWYRQDPGLGLRLIYFSYDVKMKEKGDIPEGYSVSREKKERFSLILESASTNQTSMYLCASKFAGSGQSGANVLTFGAGSRLTVL.

The chain recombines TRBV7-3 with TRBJ2-2; D is ambiguous. CDR3 length: 14 amino acids. V gave up 1 base and J gave up 5 bases, with 8 bases separating them. Germline CDR1 and CDR2: SGHTA and FQGTGA. The CDR3 is CASSLKVGTGELFF. DNA of the CDR3: TGTGCCAGCAGCTTAAAGGTCGGGACCGGGGAGCTGTTTTTT.

Here the CDR3 reads CASLAGAGTGELFF. The CDR3, as DNA: TGTGCCTCCTTAGCGGGAGCTGGCACCGGGGAGCTGTTTTTT. The rearrangement links TRBV7-6 to TRBJ2-2; 9 positions agree with TRBD2. Germline CDR1 SGHVS, CDR2 FNYEAQ. After removal of 11 bases from V and 4 bases from J, the junction contained 8 bases not matched to a gene. The CDR3 contains 14 residues.

The chain joins TRBV19 to TRBJ2-7, with 8 bases lining up with TRBD2. Germline CDR1 reads LNHDA; CDR2 reads SQIVND (reference sequence). This CDR3 has 14 amino acids. J gave up 2 bases and V 6 bases, and 6 bases lay outside the gene matches. The CDR3 loop reads CASSPGLGAYEQYF. CDR3 nucleotides: TGTGCCAGTAGCCCGGGACTAGGGGCCTACGAGCAGTACTTC.

This chain links TRBV7-6 with TRBJ1-3; no firm D call. This CDR3 contains 13 residues. The germline V and J ends were trimmed by 4 bases and 2 bases, with 6 bases remaining between them. The germline V gene encodes CDR1 SGHVS and CDR2 FNYEAQ. The CDR3 region has the DNA TGTGCCAGCAGCTCGCGAGCTGGAAACACCATATATTTT. Its translation: CASSSRAGNTIYF. The full variable domain, completed using reference TRBV7-6 and TRBJ1-3, is GAGVSQSPRYKVTKRGQDVALRCDPISGHVSLYWYRQALGQGPEFLTYFNYEAQQDKSGLPNDRFSAERPEGSISTLTIQRTEQRDSAMYRCASSSRAGNTIYFGEGSWLTVV.

V usage is TRBV30 and J usage is TRBJ1-3, with D possibly TRBD1 on 6 matching bases. CDR1 GTSNPN and CDR2 SVGIG come from the germline V gene (reference sequence). This CDR3 contains 15 residues. V gave up 0 bases and J gave up 1 base, with 10 bases separating them. The DNA for the CDR3 is TGTGCCTGGAGTGTGGCAGGGGCATCTGGAAACACCATATATTTT. Its protein product is CAWSVAGASGNTIYF. Together with reference TRBV30 and TRBJ1-3, the CDR3 gives the full variable domain: SQTIHQWPATLVQPVGSPLSLECTVEGTSNPNLYWYRQAAGRGLQLLFYSVGIGQISSEVPQNLSASRPQDRQFILSSKKLLLSDSGFYLCAWSVAGASGNTIYFGEGSWLTVV.

V and J are TRBV5-1 and TRBJ2-5; no clear D. This CDR3 spans 12 amino acids. The ends were cut back, 5 bases at V and 0 bases at J, with 5 bases in the middle. CDR1 is SGHRS, CDR2 YFSETQ, per germline. The CDR3 nucleotides are TGCGCCAGCAGTCAAAACCAAGAGACCCAGTACTTC. This sequence encodes CASSQNQETQYF.

The chain uses TRBV9 and TRBJ2-2, with TRBD2 matching over 8 bases. Germline CDR1 reads SGDLS; CDR2 reads YYNGEE. The CDR3 totals 16 residues. Unmatched junction bases numbered 9, after V lost 5 bases and J lost 3 bases. CDR3 DNA sequence: TGTGCCAGCAGAGCGACGGGGGGGTTCGACACCGGGGAGCTGTTTTTT. Amino acid sequence: CASRATGGFDTGELFF.

J is TRBJ1-2 and V is TRBV10-3; D uncertain. Trimming removed 3 bases at V and 8 bases at J, with 16 bases between. The CDR3 covers 14 residues. Germline V CDR1 and CDR2: ENHRY, SYGVKD. The CDR3 nucleotides are TGTGCCATCAGTGAAACTGCAGAACGTCGGGGCTACACCTTC. This translates into CAISETAERRGYTF.

This chain uses TRBV5-1 with TRBJ1-2; 8 nucleotides line up with TRBD1. CDR1 and CDR2 (germline): SGHRS, YFSETQ. The CDR3 has 15 amino acids. V was pared by 4 bases and J by 4 bases, with 9 bases of the junction left unmatched. CDR3 amino acids: CASSQTGEFSYGYTF. CDR3 nucleotides: TGCGCCAGCAGCCAGACAGGGGAGTTCAGCTATGGCTACACCTTC.

The chain employs TRBV20-1 and TRBJ1-2; the D is unclear. Germline assignment: CDR1 DFQATT and CDR2 SNEGSKA (reference sequence). V dropped 7 bases and J dropped 6 bases, with 12 bases sitting between them. This CDR3 contains 11 residues. This chain's CDR3 is CSVGPLDGYTF. The CDR3 coding sequence is TGCAGTGTAGGGCCCCTCGATGGCTACACCTTC.

The rearrangement uses TRBV28 and TRBJ2-1; weak D call: TRBD2 (6 bases). The CDR3 loop spans 14 amino acids. Germline-derived CDR1 and CDR2 are MDHEN and SYDVKM. The V end was cut by 3 bases, the J end by 5 bases, with 11 bases between. The CDR3 sequence: CASSFLALNNEQFF. For the CDR3, the DNA is TGTGCCAGCAGTTTCCTAGCGTTAAACAATGAGCAGTTCTTC.

The V call is TRBV2, the J call TRBJ2-3, with 8 bases aligning to TRBD2. V shed 9 bases, J shed 5 bases, and the junction held 13 bases outside the gene matches. The CDR3 is made up of 15 amino acids. Germline-derived CDR1 and CDR2 are SNHLY and FYNNEI. The CDR3 protein is CASKVDGGVKDTQYF. In DNA, the CDR3 is TGTGCCAGTAAGGTTGACGGGGGGGTTAAAGATACGCAGTATTTT.

This clone was picked up one time. V and J are TRBV27 and TRBJ2-5; D remains unclear. CDR1 is MNHEY, CDR2 SMNVEV, per germline (reference sequence). The CDR3 runs 13 residues. V lost 5 bases and J 4 bases, leaving 11 bases between the germline ends. The CDR3 DNA is TGTGCCAGCAGTGAGAGGACGGGAGAGACCCAGTACTTC. As protein: CASSERTGETQYF.